This TCR beta chain came from a study of T cell repertoires in cytomegalovirus infection. For the study at large: A matching HLA type, together with CMV infection, was signaled by public TCR beta signatures.

The V gene lost 9 bases and the J gene lost 0 bases, with 18 bases spanning the gap. CDR1 and CDR2 from the germline V gene are SNHLY and FYNNEI. The CDR3 consists of 16 residues. TCRdb re-called the reads through MiXCR, storing one row per CDR3 protein. Of 150,000 or so distinct CDR3 sequences listed, under 8% are singletons. This clonotype came up a few times. Sequences were obtained from PBMCs. This receptor was obtained from a human donor in good health (CMV status not recorded). Some clones in this sample may be carry-over from other donors' samples. This sequence joins TRBV2 and TRBJ2-1; TRBD1 might be the D (6 bases). The CDR3 region is CASSRYRDSSYNEQFF. CDR3 bases: TGTGCCAGTTCCCGTTACAGGGATAGCTCCTACAATGAGCAGTTCTTC.